This TCR beta chain was recovered during a study of post-analysis software for immune sequencing data (dated by TCRdb to about 2015). For the wider study: Disease courses on record covered relapsing-remitting, secondary progressive and progressive-relapsing multiple sclerosis, though some patients had no subtype annotation. The patient repertoires were set against around ten previously published healthy control repertoires from donors whose ages ranged from roughly 6 to 26 years. A subset of samples was prepared in parallel using single-end sample barcoding, then pooled and co-amplified after Illumina adapter ligation.

This clonotype has a handful of counts. Its antigen is currently not known. No much larger clonotype is one base removed from it; base qualities were not supplied. To demonstrate the VDJtools post-analysis software, TCR beta repertoires were profiled from the peripheral blood of about 14 young patients with multiple sclerosis. The multiple sclerosis patients were children and adolescents between roughly 6 and 16 years of age. The library was made by PCR. Sequenced on an Illumina HiSeq 2500. Unique molecular identifiers were incorporated into TCR beta cDNA libraries to reduce PCR and sequencing biases. Every 1 to 10 million input T cells yielded 500,000 or so cDNA molecules, meaning each molecule approximated one T cell. The same protocol used for the earlier healthy control dataset was applied to prepare and sequence the patient libraries. Within a given batch, samples were prepared together, multiplexed and sequenced on the same HiSeq lane. The study's processing was this. Raw barcoded reads were processed with MIGEC, discarding single-read molecular identifier groups before consensus assembly and CDR3 extraction. VDJtools was used for post-analysis of the clonotype tables, with diversity normalized by down-sampling every dataset to the smallest sample size. In repertoire overlap clustering, CDR3 amino acid sequences, but not nucleotide sequences, were matched to correct batch-related cross-sample contamination. TCRdb reprocessing: public reads trimmed at Q25 with fastp, clones called with MiXCR, in-frame beta chains kept. All rows with the same CDR3 protein become a single entry with the most common DNA and genes. TCRdb's processing, not the authors', yielded these V and J calls. This sample is represented by 700,000 to 800,000 distinct CDR3 sequences; about 32% of them were singletons. The ten biggest clones cover 0.56% of the sample.

Beyond this particular receptor, the publication reports: When samples were clustered directly using the F measure, samples prepared in the same batch co-clustered strongly, which prompted a batch-effect correction. Significantly higher frequencies in patients than in controls were found for several TRBV segments, including TRBV5-6, TRBV5-1 and TRBV20-1. Significantly lower normalized Chao1 diversity was found in multiple sclerosis patients than in controls, suggesting substantial peripheral T-cell clonal expansion. The multiple sclerosis patient group was slightly younger than the control group.

The trim is 0 bases for V and 4 bases for J, with a gap of 9 bases between the germline ends. As encoded in the germline V gene, CDR1 is SQVTM while CDR2 is ANQGSEA. From cysteine to phenylalanine, the CDR3 is 13 amino acids long. Only the CDR3 DNA is retained, 39 bases long and in frame from the first base. This chain is built from TRBV29-1 and TRBJ1-2; 5 matching bases give a weak D call of TRBD1. This sequence was found in a girl between 5 and 17 years old with multiple sclerosis. The source material was blood. The nucleotide sequence is given as TGCAGCGTTGAAGATCCGGGGGTCTATGGCTACACCTTC. Translated, this gives CSVEDPGVYGYTF.